Listed below are T cell receptor beta chains from one sample, sequenced in a study of blood T cell repertoires in COVID-19. Produced via immunoSEQ multiplex PCR; TCRdb's table is partial and in-frame only. The table includes 200,000 or so clones, around three quarters detected once. The sequenced material came from peripheral blood. These receptor sequences come from a woman in her seventies with acute or convalescent COVID-19. The CDR3 runs from the conserved cysteine through the conserved F or W. The D gene is left open where the match is weak. Not every row has a clone size; where given, it reads once, few, many or a size class.

d_call	j_call	clone_size	v_call	cdr3_aa	cdr3_nt
TRBD2	TRBJ2-7	NA	TRBV4-1	CASSQAGDYSYEQYF	TGCGCCAGCAGCCAAGCTGGGGACTACTCGTACGAGCAGTACTTC
NA	TRBJ2-3	NA	TRBV28	CASTRGDTQYF	TGTGCCAGCACCAGGGGAGATACGCAGTATTTT
TRBD1	TRBJ1-2	few	TRBV28	CASSSWDREDYGYTF	TGTGCCAGCAGTTCCTGGGACAGGGAGGACTATGGCTACACCTTC
NA	TRBJ2-3	NA	TRBV12-5	CASAGTDTQYF	TGTGCTAGTGCTGGCACAGATACGCAGTATTTT
TRBD2	TRBJ2-5	NA	TRBV30	CAWGTSPQETQYF	TGTGCCTGGGGGACTAGTCCCCAAGAGACCCAGTACTTC
TRBD1	TRBJ2-7	NA	TRBV7-9	CASSLQPGQGVQYF	TGTGCCAGCAGCCTTCAGCCGGGACAGGGAGTGCAGTACTTC
TRBD1	TRBJ2-1	NA	TRBV6-6	CASSLESTGGQSNEQFF	TGTGCCAGCAGTCTAGAATCGACAGGGGGTCAGAGTAATGAGCAGTTCTTC
TRBD1	TRBJ1-3	NA	TRBV4-2	CASSQVDRDGNTIYF	TGTGCCAGCAGCCAAGTTGACAGGGATGGAAACACCATATATTTT
TRBD1	TRBJ1-5	few	TRBV4-2	CASSQDNRGGQPQHF	TGTGCCAGCAGCCAAGATAACAGGGGAGGCCAGCCCCAGCATTTT
TRBD2	TRBJ2-7	NA	TRBV4-1	CASSQDPGLAGSNEQYF	TGCGCCAGCAGCCAAGATCCGGGACTAGCGGGAAGCAACGAGCAGTACTTC
NA	TRBJ2-7	NA	TRBV28	CASSQPQGVVAGEQYF	TGTGCCAGCAGTCAACCACAGGGAGTCGTCGCCGGCGAGCAGTACTTC
TRBD2	TRBJ2-5	NA	TRBV9	CASSARLAGGYETQYF	TGTGCCAGCAGCGCCAGACTAGCGGGAGGGTACGAGACCCAGTACTTC
NA	TRBJ2-6	NA	TRBV4-1	CASSQSNTNSGANVLTF	TGCGCCAGCAGCCAGTCAAACACGAACTCTGGGGCCAACGTCCTGACTTTC
TRBD1	TRBJ2-5	NA	TRBV30	CAWSVRTGGAPETQYF	TGTGCCTGGAGTGTACGGACAGGGGGCGCACCAGAGACCCAGTACTTC
TRBD1	TRBJ2-1	NA	TRBV28	CASSLFRGRTNEQFF	TGTGCCAGCAGTTTGTTCAGGGGGCGTACGAATGAGCAGTTCTTC
NA	TRBJ2-3	NA	TRBV29-1	CSVGPFGATSTDTQYF	TGCAGCGTTGGCCCCTTCGGAGCGACTAGCACAGATACGCAGTATTTT